Detailed here is one T cell receptor beta chain. The CDR3 covers 13 residues. Germline CDR1 and CDR2: MNHEY and SVGAGI. V dropped 7 bases and J dropped 11; count of bases not matched to a gene: 10. This entry comes from a study of blood T cell repertoires in COVID-19. Across the whole study: Sites in the United States, Italy and Spain provided acute and convalescent COVID-19 samples. The analysed material was cDNA or gDNA that came from T cells, B-cell-depleted T cells, or PBMCs.

Per the original data handling: Reference gene primer amplification gave estimated nucleated cell counts. The method was immunoSEQ multiplex PCR; TCRdb's version includes in-frame clones alone and lacks a portion of them. The DNA gave D and trimming, while V, J and clone size come from that table. The sample carries 140,000 to 150,000 clones, about 90% recorded once. The TCR sequence derives from a man in his sixties who had recovered from COVID-19. The chain recombines TRBV6-5 with TRBJ2-1; 8 bases agree with TRBD1. Sample: PBMCs or T cells enriched from blood (not recorded which). This chain's CDR3 is CASTGEDRVKQFF. In nucleotides, the CDR3 is TGTGCCAGCACCGGGGAGGACAGGGTAAAGCAGTTCTTC.